This TCR beta chain stems from a study of blood T cell repertoires in COVID-19. Study context: Samples came from the United States, Italy and Spain, spanning acute and convalescent COVID-19. PBMCs, B-cell-depleted T cells, or T cells provided the cDNA or gDNA that made up the material.

Under the authors' procedure: Estimated nucleated cell counts came from reference gene primer amplification. The table came from immunoSEQ multiplex PCR; TCRdb's copy has only in-frame clones and leaves some out. Clonal size and the V and J genes are those of that table, whereas D and trimming came from the DNA. The sample consists of about 190,000 clones, approximately 84% of them appearing once. The sequence was collected from a woman in her 70s with active or convalescent COVID-19. The sample taken for sequencing was peripheral blood.

CDR3: CASSWTSGRDTQYF. The CDR3 coding sequence is TGTGCCAGCAGTTGGACTAGCGGGAGAGATACGCAGTATTTT. The chain links TRBV25-1 to TRBJ2-3; 13 bases are shared with TRBD2. The CDR3 totals 14 residues. Germline V gene data show CDR1 as MGHDK and CDR2 as SYGVNS. V lost 5 bases and J lost 5; bases outside the gene matches: 1.